The source of this T cell receptor beta chain is a study of cytomegalovirus exposure and HLA in healthy donors. Turning to the study itself: Earlier sequencing of some 190 million T cells yielded about 120 million unique TCR beta sequences. Genotyping showed 70% to 90% of 300 to 450 donors falling in the Caucasian-associated ancestry cluster.

A word on this clone: Its target is unknown.

Healthy individuals who donated bone marrow served as the donors. PCR amplification relied on 60 Vbeta primers (plus 13 Jbeta primers). This table comes from immunoSEQ multiplex PCR, and its TCRdb copy is limited to in-frame clones, with some not included. The data contain 90,000 to 120,000 clones, around 80% of them singletons. Study outcomes and limitations: Most TCR sequences were rare, but some public TCRs occurred in many donors.

The sequence derives from a woman between 40 and 55 years old in good health and CMV-seronegative. Sequencing was performed on PBMCs.

The CDR3 protein is CASSLPGGGRLEAPLHF. Here the CDR3 DNA reads TGTGCCAGCAGTTTACCAGGCGGAGGTCGGCTCGAGGCACCCCTCCACTTT. The V gene is TRBV28, the J gene TRBJ1-6, with unresolved D. Between the trimmed V and J ends, which lost 2 bases and 11 bases, there was a span of 22 bases. From germline, CDR1 is MDHEN and CDR2 SYDVKM. The CDR3 spans 17 residues.